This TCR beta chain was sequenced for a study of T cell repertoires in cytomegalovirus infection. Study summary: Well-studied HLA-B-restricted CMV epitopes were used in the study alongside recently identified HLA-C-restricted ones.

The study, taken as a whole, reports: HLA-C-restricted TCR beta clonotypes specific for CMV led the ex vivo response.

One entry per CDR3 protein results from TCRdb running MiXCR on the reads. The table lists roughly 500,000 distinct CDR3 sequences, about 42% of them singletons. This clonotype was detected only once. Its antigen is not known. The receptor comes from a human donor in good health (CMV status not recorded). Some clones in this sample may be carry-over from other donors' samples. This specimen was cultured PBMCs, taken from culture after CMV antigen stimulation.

This chain's CDR3 is CASSQEVVGLSYEQYF. The CDR3 bases are TGCGCCAGCAGCCAAGAGGTCGTGGGGTTGTCCTACGAGCAGTACTTC. The chain is built from TRBV4-3 and TRBJ2-7; D uncertain. The length of the CDR3 is 16 residues. Germline V CDR1 and CDR2: LGHNA, YSLEER. V lost 0 bases to trimming and J lost 1 base, with 13 bases between them.